The 15 T cell receptor beta chains below come from one sample, sequenced in a study of CD8 T cells in Susac syndrome. With random hexamers, reverse transcription was performed on about 0.5 to 1 ug of RNA. TCRdb independently ran MiXCR on the immunoSEQ multiplex PCR reads; one entry per CDR3 protein. The table lists approximately 210,000 distinct CDR3 sequences, nearly 97% of them singletons. The sample was CD4+ T cells from PBMCs. These receptor sequences come from a human donor with multiple sclerosis.

This CDR3 is CASSLIRATDTQYF. The CDR3 bases are TGTGCCAGCAGCTTAATTAGGGCCACAGATACGCAGTATTTT. The chain uses TRBV7-2 and TRBJ2-3; D uncertain. CDR3 length: 14 amino acids. The germline gives CDR1 SGHTA, CDR2 FQGNSA. V gave up 2 bases and J gave up 2 bases, with 8 bases separating them.

V gene TRBV6-2 or TRBV6-3 combines with J gene TRBJ1-2, with TRBD1 identical over 7 bases. Trimming took 8 bases from V and 13 from J; bases not matched to a gene: 13. This CDR3 spans 12 amino acids. Germline CDR1 and CDR2: MNHEY and SVGEGT. The CDR3 is CASGIGGSDGTF. CDR3 in DNA: TGTGCCAGCGGAATAGGGGGCTCTGATGGCACCTTC.

V gene TRBV5-1 combines with J gene TRBJ1-1; D is uncertain. There are 16 residues in the CDR3. Germline V lookup: CDR1 SGHRS, CDR2 YFSETQ. V was trimmed by 2 bases and J by 0 bases, leaving 14 bases between them. This CDR3 reads CASSLGRERLNTEAFF. The CDR3 nucleotides read TGCGCCAGCAGCTTAGGCCGGGAACGGCTGAACACTGAAGCTTTCTTT. Together with reference TRBV5-1 and TRBJ1-1, the CDR3 gives the full variable domain: KAGVTQTPRYLIKTRGQQVTLSCSPISGHRSVSWYQQTPGQGLQFLFEYFSETQRNKGNFPGRFSGRQFSNSRSEMNVSTLELGDSALYLCASSLGRERLNTEAFFGQGTRLTVV.

The chain employs TRBV5-4 and TRBJ2-1; no clear D gene. The CDR3 totals 15 residues. Trimming took 1 base from V and 2 from J, leaving 10 bases between them. Germline loops: CDR1 SGHNT, CDR2 YYREEE (reference sequence). CDR3 bases: TGTGCCAGCAGCTTGAATACAAATACCTACAATGAGCAGTTCTTC. As protein: CASSLNTNTYNEQFF. Complete variable domain (other parts from reference TRBV5-4 and TRBJ2-1): ETGVTQSPTHLIKTRGQQVTLRCSSQSGHNTVSWYQQALGQGPQFIFQYYREEENGRGNFPPRFSGLQFPNYSSELNVNALELDDSALYLCASSLNTNTYNEQFFGPGTRLTVL.

The chain couples TRBV19 to TRBJ2-1; D gene uncertain. CDR1 and CDR2 from the germline V gene are LNHDA and SQIVND (reference sequence). The length of the CDR3 is 14 residues. The V gene lost 9 bases and the J gene lost 2 bases, with 14 bases spanning the gap. In nucleotides, the CDR3 is TGTGCCAGCACCACAAGAAACCCCTACAATGAGCAGTTCTTC. This codes for CASTTRNPYNEQFF. The variable domain in full, completed from reference TRBV19 and TRBJ2-1, reads DGGITQSPKYLFRKEGQNVTLSCEQNLNHDAMYWYRQDPGQGLRLIYYSQIVNDFQKGDIAEGYSVSREKKESFPLTVTSAQKNPTAFYLCASTTRNPYNEQFFGPGTRLTVL.

The chain is built from TRBV4-1 and TRBJ2-1; possibly TRBD1 or TRBD2 for D (5 bases each). CDR1 MGHRA and CDR2 YSYEKL come from the germline V gene. CDR3 size: 21 residues. V was trimmed by 0 bases and J by 0 bases, leaving 24 bases between them. Here the CDR3 reads CASSQDRLGVASRRSYNEQFF. The CDR3, as DNA: TGCGCCAGCAGCCAAGATCGTCTGGGGGTGGCTAGCAGACGCTCCTACAATGAGCAGTTCTTC.

The chain uses TRBV20-1 and TRBJ1-1, with D perhaps TRBD1 (5 bases). Trimming stripped 0 bases from V and 5 bases from J, with 10 bases between. Germline values: CDR1 DFQATT, CDR2 SNEGSKA (reference sequence). The CDR3 runs 13 residues. The CDR3 DNA follows: TGCAGTGCTAGAGAGGGCGGGGGGACTGAAGCTTTCTTT. Its protein product is CSAREGGGTEAFF.

The chain has TRBV6-1 and TRBJ2-1, with D uncertain. V shed 1 base and J shed 6 bases, with 10 bases lying between them. CDR3 size: 14 residues. Germline V gene data show CDR1 as MNHNS and CDR2 as SASEGT. The CDR3 DNA reads as TGTGCCAGCAGTGAAGGGGGTAGGATCAATGAGCAGTTCTTC. It yields the protein CASSEGGRINEQFF.

This chain links TRBV29-1 with TRBJ2-4; 10 bases agree with TRBD1. V trimming: 7 bases; J trimming: 6 bases; junction bases outside the gene matches: 12. CDR3 size: 15 residues. The germline V gene encodes CDR1 SQVTM and CDR2 ANQGSEA. The CDR3 DNA reads TGCAGCGCGACCGGGACAGGGGCTCTGGGAAACATTCAGTACTTC. Its translation is CSATGTGALGNIQYF.

The genes are TRBV29-1 and TRBJ2-5; 7 bases are a match to TRBD1. Germline-derived CDR1 and CDR2 are SQVTM and ANQGSEA. The CDR3 is made up of 15 amino acids. The V gene end was trimmed by 7 bases and the J gene end by 4 bases; junction bases not matched to a gene: 15. The chain's CDR3 is CSGGKRTGGGETQYF. The DNA of the CDR3 is TGCAGCGGAGGAAAGAGGACAGGCGGAGGAGAGACCCAGTACTTC.

This chain links TRBV29-1 with TRBJ1-2, with 7 nucleotides matching TRBD1. Germline V lookup: CDR1 SQVTM, CDR2 ANQGSEA. After removal of 7 bases from V and 8 bases from J, the junction contained 7 bases not matched to a gene. The CDR3 runs to 11 residues. The CDR3 here is CSARQGGGYTF. DNA for the CDR3: TGCAGCGCCCGACAGGGTGGCGGCTACACCTTC.

V and J are TRBV2 and TRBJ1-5; D gene uncertain. CDR1 SNHLY and CDR2 FYNNEI come from the germline V gene. The ends were cut back, 3 bases at V and 3 bases at J, with 9 bases in the middle. This CDR3 spans 14 amino acids. CDR3 nucleotides: TGTGCCAGCAGTGACTTCGGGTTCAATCAGCCCCAGCATTTT. The encoded protein is CASSDFGFNQPQHF. Filled out from reference TRBV2 and TRBJ1-5, the complete variable domain reads EPEVTQTPSHQVTQMGQEVILRCVPISNHLYFYWYRQILGQKVEFLVSFYNNEISEKSEIFDDQFSVERPDGSNFTLKIRSTKLEDSAMYFCASSDFGFNQPQHFGDGTRLSIL.

The chain uses TRBV7-9 and TRBJ1-2; D is unclear. Trimming stripped 5 bases from V and 4 bases from J, with 14 bases between. This CDR3 is built from 14 residues. Germline CDR1 SEHNR, CDR2 FQNEAQ (reference sequence). The chain's CDR3 is CASSTSRGGYGYTF. CDR3 coding DNA: TGTGCCAGCAGCACATCTCGGGGAGGCTATGGCTACACCTTC.

The chain combines TRBV28 with TRBJ2-5, with TRBD1 as a possible D gene (5 bases). This CDR3 is built from 14 residues. V was trimmed by 6 bases and J by 7 bases, leaving 18 bases between them. CDR1 is MDHEN, CDR2 SYDVKM, per germline. CDR3 protein: CASSPQGTGGTQYF. Here the CDR3 DNA reads TGTGCCAGCAGCCCTCAGGGAACCGGTGGGACCCAGTACTTC.

This sequence joins TRBV20-1 and TRBJ2-1; 10 bases are a match to TRBD2. Germline CDR1 and CDR2: DFQATT and SNEGSKA (reference sequence). CDR3 length: 18 residues. The V and J ends lost 3 bases and 0 bases, in that order; junction bases with no gene match: 11. In DNA form, the CDR3 reads TGCAGTGCTAGCTTAGCGGGGGGCCCAAAGAGCTCCTACAATGAGCAGTTCTTC. Translation gives CSASLAGGPKSSYNEQFF.